One and the same sample provided the 22 T cell receptor beta chains below, sequenced in a study of response to subunit inactivated influenza vaccine (dated by TCRdb to the late 2010s). The protocol used for the library was RT-PCR. Sequenced using an Illumina HiSeq 2500. TCRdb trimmed the raw reads at Q25, called clones with MiXCR and kept productive beta chains. Each CDR3 protein gets just one entry, which takes the most common genes and DNA from the rows behind it. A total of 170,000 or so distinct CDR3 sequences appear in this sample, over 8.5% of them only once. The top ten clones comprise approximately 35% of the sample. Source: CD8+ T cells sorted from PBMCs, taken approximately 25 months after vaccination. The source is a man aged 45 to 75 who received an inactivated influenza vaccine. Donor details come from another sample of the same person, matched by shared clones.

V gene TRBV11-1 combines with J gene TRBJ1-2; no clear D gene. Trimming pared 5 bases from V and 4 bases from J, leaving 26 bases between. The CDR3 is made up of 18 amino acids. The germline gives CDR1 SGHAT, CDR2 FQDESV (reference sequence). DNA of the CDR3: TGTGCCAGCAGCCCCTTCTCCGCCGGTGACCGAACACGCTATGGCTACACCTTC. As protein: CASSPFSAGDRTRYGYTF.

The chain combines TRBV4-2 with TRBJ1-2; TRBD1 aligns across 8 bases. The germline CDR1 and CDR2 sequences are LGHNA and YNFKEQ. The trim removed 1 base at V and 13 bases at J, leaving 5 bases unmatched. This CDR3 is built from 12 residues. The CDR3 loop reads CASSQAGTGITF. As DNA, the CDR3 is TGTGCCAGCAGCCAAGCCGGGACAGGCATCACCTTC.

The rearrangement links TRBV15 to TRBJ2-5, with D tentatively TRBD2 (6 bases). The CDR3 is 13 amino acids. Germline CDR1 is LNHNV and CDR2 is YYDKDF (reference sequence). V was cut by 6 bases and J by 2 bases, with 10 bases left in between. CDR3 sequence reads: CATSGDLQETQYF. In DNA form, the CDR3 reads TGTGCCACCAGTGGGGACTTGCAAGAGACCCAGTACTTC.

The table lists this clonotype with a few counts. The rearrangement uses TRBV24-1 and TRBJ2-2, with TRBD1 matching 7 bases. Germline V lookup: CDR1 KGHDR, CDR2 SFDVKD. The V and J ends lost 0 bases and 0 bases, in that order; junction bases with no gene match: 3. The CDR3 loop spans 17 amino acids. The CDR3, as DNA: TGTGCCACCAGTGATTTGAGGACAGGCCCGAACACCGGGGAGCTGTTTTTT. This codes for CATSDLRTGPNTGELFF.

The J gene is TRBJ2-2, the V gene TRBV3-1, with D perhaps being TRBD1 or TRBD2 (5 bases each). The CDR3 is 18 amino acids. Germline-derived CDR1 and CDR2 are LGHDT and YNNKEL (reference sequence). Trimming removed 0 bases at V and 3 bases at J, with 17 bases between. CDR3 protein: CASSQDLGTAPHTGELFF. The CDR3, as DNA: TGTGCCAGCAGCCAAGATTTGGGGACGGCCCCACACACCGGGGAGCTGTTTTTT. Variable domain in full (rest from reference TRBV3-1 and TRBJ2-2): DTAVSQTPKYLVTQMGNDKSIKCEQNLGHDTMYWYKQDSKKFLKIMFSYNNKELIINETVPNRFSPKSPDKAHLNLHINSLELGDSAVYFCASSQDLGTAPHTGELFFGEGSRLTVL.

The sample holds many counts of this clonotype. The chain employs TRBV5-5 and TRBJ2-7; 7 bases align to TRBD2. The CDR3 consists of 16 residues. With 3 bases clipped from V and 3 bases from J, the junction kept 12 bases outside the gene matches. CDR1 and CDR2 from the germline V gene are SGHKS and YYEKEE (reference sequence). The CDR3 protein is CASSWEVSGIIYEQYF. The DNA of the CDR3 is TGTGCCAGCAGCTGGGAAGTGAGCGGGATCATCTACGAGCAGTACTTC.

This clonotype was seen a few times. The CDR3 reads CASSQWGYFGPWYEQYF. The DNA for the CDR3 is TGCGCCAGCAGTCAATGGGGGTATTTCGGTCCCTGGTACGAGCAGTACTTC. V and J are TRBV23-1 and TRBJ2-7, with D possibly being TRBD1 or TRBD2 (5 bases each). TRBV23-1 is labeled an ORF, and its function is uncertain. The CDR3 length is 17 residues. Trimming removed 1 base from V and 4 bases from J, with 20 bases in between.

Ten or more counts support this clonotype. CDR3 in amino acids: CASSHENNYGYTF. CDR3 nucleotides: TGTGCCAGCAGCCACGAGAATAACTATGGCTACACCTTC. The rearrangement links TRBV4-2 to TRBJ1-2, with no clear D. The germline gives CDR1 LGHNA, CDR2 YNFKEQ. Trimming shortened V by 3 bases and J by 1 base, and 6 bases separated the two germline ends. The CDR3 has 13 amino acids.

The chain is built from TRBV5-5 and TRBJ2-6; D unclear. V was cut by 0 bases and J by 4 bases, with 11 bases left in between. Germline assignment: CDR1 SGHKS and CDR2 YYEKEE (reference sequence). The CDR3 is 16 amino acids. The CDR3 sequence is CASSLGMAPGANVLTF. The CDR3 DNA follows: TGTGCCAGCAGCTTGGGGATGGCCCCCGGGGCCAACGTCCTGACTTTC. The full variable domain, its missing parts supplied by reference TRBV5-5 and TRBJ2-6, is DAGVTQSPTHLIKTRGQQVTLRCSPISGHKSVSWYQQVLGQGPQFIFQYYEKEERGRGNFPDRFSARQFPNYSSELNVNALLLGDSALYLCASSLGMAPGANVLTFGAGSRLTVL.

At least ten counts were recorded for this clonotype. The CDR3 protein is CASSDGRYYEQYF. In DNA form, the CDR3 reads TGTGCCAGCAGCGATGGACGGTACTACGAGCAGTACTTC. This chain uses TRBV7-9 with TRBJ2-7; D ambiguous. Germline V CDR1 and CDR2: SEHNR, FQNEAQ (reference sequence). This CDR3 comprises 13 residues. Trimming shortened V by 5 bases and J by 3 bases, and 11 bases separated the two germline ends.

This clonotype came up a few times. The CDR3 nucleotides are TGTGCCAGCAGTTTCCCCCTTAAACAAGGAGAGGCAGATACGCAGTATTTT. This sequence encodes CASSFPLKQGEADTQYF. The J gene is TRBJ2-3, the V gene TRBV28; unclear D gene. This CDR3 spans 17 amino acids. The V end lost 3 bases, the J end lost 4 bases, and 20 bases lay between the germline ends. Per the germline V gene, CDR1 is MDHEN and CDR2 is SYDVKM.

Only a few counts were recorded for this clonotype. The chain employs TRBV4-1 and TRBJ2-7, with D possibly being TRBD2 (6 bases). Trimming stripped 2 bases from V and 2 bases from J, with 10 bases between. Per germline, CDR1 MGHRA and CDR2 YSYEKL. The CDR3 loop spans 14 amino acids. CDR3 protein: CASSQRAGTYEQYF. The CDR3 DNA reads as TGCGCCAGCAGCCAAAGGGCGGGGACCTACGAGCAGTACTTC.

There are many counts of this clonotype. The chain carries TRBV7-2 and TRBJ2-2; D is uncertain. V was trimmed by 7 bases and J by 1 base, leaving 13 bases between them. Germline loops: CDR1 SGHTA, CDR2 FQGNSA. The CDR3 has 15 residues. DNA for the CDR3: TGTGCCAGCACCCCGGGTAGATTGAACACCGGGGAGCTGTTTTTT. This codes for CASTPGRLNTGELFF.

This clonotype was seen many times. The chain is built from TRBV5-1 and TRBJ1-2; D call uncertain. Trimming left V 1 base short and J 7 bases short, with 11 bases between. The CDR3 loop spans 13 amino acids. CDR1 and CDR2 (germline): SGHRS, YFSETQ. CDR3: CASSLFPESGYTF. DNA of the CDR3: TGCGCCAGCAGCTTGTTCCCGGAGTCTGGCTACACCTTC.

There are a few counts of this clonotype. The CDR3: CASSLWLEQETQYF. In DNA, the CDR3 is TGTGCCAGCAGCCTTTGGCTGGAACAAGAGACCCAGTACTTC. The V gene is TRBV14, the J gene TRBJ2-5, with D unresolved. Germline loops: CDR1 SGHDN, CDR2 FVKESK. The CDR3 has 14 amino acids. V shed 4 bases and J shed 2 bases, with 11 bases lying between them. The full variable domain, its missing parts supplied by reference TRBV14 and TRBJ2-5, is EAGVTQFPSHSVIEKGQTVTLRCDPISGHDNLYWYRRVMGKEIKFLLHFVKESKQDESGMPNNRFLAERTGGTYSTLKVQPAELEDSGVYFCASSLWLEQETQYFGPGTRLLVL.

This clonotype was counted a few times. The chain carries TRBV12-3 or TRBV12-4 and TRBJ2-4; the D is unclear. CDR3 length equals 18 residues. V was cut by 5 bases and J by 0 bases, with 20 bases left in between. In DNA, the CDR3 is TGTGCCAGCAGTGCCCAGCCCGGGCCTACCATAGCCAAAAACATTCAGTACTTC. Translation: CASSAQPGPTIAKNIQYF.

The rearrangement joins TRBV7-8 to TRBJ1-2; D remains unclear. CDR3 length: 15 amino acids. CDR1 is SGHVS and CDR2 is FQNEAQ in the germline V gene. Trimming removed 2 bases from V and 0 bases from J, with 10 bases in between. CDR3 sequence reads: CASSLLPSTNYGYTF. The CDR3 coding sequence is TGTGCCAGCAGCTTACTCCCAAGCACTAACTATGGCTACACCTTC.

This clonotype was seen a few times. The chain uses TRBV27 and TRBJ2-1; 8 nucleotides line up with TRBD2. V shed 5 bases, J shed 8 bases, and the junction held 8 bases outside the gene matches. From germline, CDR1 is MNHEY and CDR2 SMNVEV (reference sequence). The CDR3 is made up of 14 amino acids. The CDR3: CASSPPGLAYEQFF. The CDR3 bases are TGTGCCAGCAGTCCTCCTGGACTAGCCTATGAGCAGTTCTTC.

This clonotype was observed a few times. The chain carries TRBV9 and TRBJ2-7; TRBD1 is a possible D gene (6 bases). V was shortened by 1 base and J by 4 bases, with 15 bases between the two germline ends. Germline V gene data show CDR1 as SGDLS and CDR2 as YYNGEE. The CDR3 is made up of 15 amino acids. CDR3 bases: TGTGCCAGCAGCGTAAGTTTAGGGGGTGGATACGAGCAGTACTTC. Its protein is CASSVSLGGGYEQYF.

This clonotype was seen only a few times. The chain employs TRBV20-1 and TRBJ2-1; D might be TRBD2 (5 bases). The CDR3 consists of 14 residues. The V end lost 6 bases, the J end lost 0 bases, and 12 bases lay between the germline ends. Germline assignment: CDR1 DFQATT and CDR2 SNEGSKA (reference sequence). CDR3 DNA sequence: TGCAGTGCGGTAGCGAAATACTCCTACAATGAGCAGTTCTTC. This gives the protein CSAVAKYSYNEQFF.

This clonotype was seen more than once but under ten times. The rearrangement links TRBV12-3 or TRBV12-4 to TRBJ2-1, with 13 positions matching TRBD2. The CDR3 length is 15 residues. The ends lost 6 bases at V and 9 bases at J; junction bases unmatched: 8. The CDR3 region is CASSLGLAGDSEQFF. The DNA of the CDR3 is TGTGCCAGCAGCCTAGGACTAGCGGGGGATAGTGAGCAGTTCTTC.

The chain employs TRBV7-3 and TRBJ2-3, with 8 bases matching TRBD2. Germline CDR1 is SGHTA and CDR2 is FQGTGA. With 2 bases clipped from V and 6 bases from J, the junction kept 4 bases outside the gene matches. The CDR3 consists of 14 residues. The CDR3 protein is CASSLLASGDTQYF. DNA of the CDR3: TGTGCCAGCAGCTTATTGGCTAGCGGGGATACGCAGTATTTT.